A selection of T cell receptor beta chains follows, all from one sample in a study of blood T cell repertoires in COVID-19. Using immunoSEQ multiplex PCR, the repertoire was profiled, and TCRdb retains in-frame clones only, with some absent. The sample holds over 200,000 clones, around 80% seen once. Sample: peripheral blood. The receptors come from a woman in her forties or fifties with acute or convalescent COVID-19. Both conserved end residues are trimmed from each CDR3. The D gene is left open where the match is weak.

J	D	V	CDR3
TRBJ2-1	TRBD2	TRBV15	ATSGNLAVSNNEQF
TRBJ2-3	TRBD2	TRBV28	ASSLSGTSGRKSST
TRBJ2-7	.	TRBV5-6	ASSLGWQATYEQY
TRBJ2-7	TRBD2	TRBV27	ASSRREQYEQY
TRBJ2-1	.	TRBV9	ASSFGPGGSDEQF
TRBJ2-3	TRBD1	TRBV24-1	ATSDLRGQGGRGTDTQY
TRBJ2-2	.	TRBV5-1	ASSSGQLNTGELF
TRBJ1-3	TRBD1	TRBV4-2	ASSQGQGADTIY
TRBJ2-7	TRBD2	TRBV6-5	ASSSGGYHSSYEQY
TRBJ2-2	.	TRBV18	ASSPTRQAANTGELF
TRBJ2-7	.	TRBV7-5	ARSLALIGLAGHYEQY
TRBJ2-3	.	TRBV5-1	ASSLVRGNTDTQY
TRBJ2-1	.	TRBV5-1	ASKEGGSSYNEQF
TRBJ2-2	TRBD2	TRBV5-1	ASSLAMGLAGVAGELF
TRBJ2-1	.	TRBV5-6	ASTSDWDNEQF
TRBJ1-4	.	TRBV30	AWSTVDEKLF
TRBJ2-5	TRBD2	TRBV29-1	SVEEGTSSLETQY
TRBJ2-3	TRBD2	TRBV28	ASSSPGLADTDTQY
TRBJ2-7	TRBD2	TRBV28	ASRSGSGGLNYEQY
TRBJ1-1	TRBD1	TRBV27	ASSLKGTGVLRPEAF
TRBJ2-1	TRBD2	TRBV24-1	ATSGGSGSRGTSLDNEQF
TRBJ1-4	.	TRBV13	ASSLRATNEKLF
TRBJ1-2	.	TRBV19	ASQHSGGYGYT
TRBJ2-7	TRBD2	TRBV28	ASTAGVLNDEQY
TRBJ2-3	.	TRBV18	ASSPAVSGRTDTQY
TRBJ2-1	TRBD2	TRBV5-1	ASSSGGTDGSNEQF
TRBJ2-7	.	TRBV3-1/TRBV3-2	ASSLAPAASYEQY
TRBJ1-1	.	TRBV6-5	ASSPGYMNTEAF
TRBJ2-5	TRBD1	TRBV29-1	SVLTGSGQGTQY
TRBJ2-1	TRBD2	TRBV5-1	ASSLASMVEGLAGGGRYEQF
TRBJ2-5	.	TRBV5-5	ASSLVLETQY
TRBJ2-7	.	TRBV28	ASGYLRLASGHTYEQY
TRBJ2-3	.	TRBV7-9	ASLGRLHTDTQY
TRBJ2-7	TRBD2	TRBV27	ASNKSRWGSGRTYEQY
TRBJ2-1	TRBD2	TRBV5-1	ASRLAGGRNEQF
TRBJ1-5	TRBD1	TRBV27	ASSPLGQGDQPQH
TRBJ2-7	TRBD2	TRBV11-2	ASSPIRTSGTYEQY
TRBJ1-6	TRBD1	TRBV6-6	ASSYLGTGFEPLH